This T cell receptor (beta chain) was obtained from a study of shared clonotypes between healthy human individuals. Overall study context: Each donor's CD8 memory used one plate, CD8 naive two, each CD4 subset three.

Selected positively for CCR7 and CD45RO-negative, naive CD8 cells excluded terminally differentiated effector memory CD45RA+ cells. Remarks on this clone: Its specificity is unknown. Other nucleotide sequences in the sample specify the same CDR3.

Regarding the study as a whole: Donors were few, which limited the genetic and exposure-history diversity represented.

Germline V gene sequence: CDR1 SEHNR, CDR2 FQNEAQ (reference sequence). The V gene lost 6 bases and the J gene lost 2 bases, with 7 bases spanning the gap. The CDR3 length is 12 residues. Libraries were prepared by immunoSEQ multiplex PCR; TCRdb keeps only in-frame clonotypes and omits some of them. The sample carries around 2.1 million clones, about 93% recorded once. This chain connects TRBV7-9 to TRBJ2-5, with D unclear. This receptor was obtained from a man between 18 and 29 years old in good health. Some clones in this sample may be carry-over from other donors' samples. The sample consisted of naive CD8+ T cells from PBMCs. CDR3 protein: CASRDGQETQYF. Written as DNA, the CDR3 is TGTGCCAGCAGGGACGGGCAAGAGACCCAGTACTTC.